This T cell receptor (beta chain) was sequenced during a study of cytomegalovirus exposure and HLA in healthy donors. A multiplex PCR was run with 60 Vbeta primers and 13 Jbeta primers. In the study's own analysis: Unique TCR beta chains totaled 65 million to 95 million in a later count, with roughly 10 million of them shared. Sequenced by immunoSEQ multiplex PCR; TCRdb stores in-frame clones only, minus some. Clone size and V and J calls were adopted from that table, with D and trimming inferred from the DNA. In total, the table holds 65,000 to 85,000 clones. This clonotype originated in a woman in her fifties or sixties in good health and CMV-seronegative. Sequencing used PBMCs.

The CDR3 sequence is CASRPKPGIRETQYF. The CDR3 region has the DNA TGTGCCAGCCGCCCGAAACCAGGGATTAGGGAGACCCAGTACTTC. The V gene is TRBV2, the J gene TRBJ2-5, with a tentative D call TRBD1 (5 bases). Per the germline V gene, CDR1 is SNHLY and CDR2 is FYNNEI. The CDR3 loop spans 15 amino acids. The V gene lost 8 bases and the J gene lost 5 bases, with 21 bases spanning the gap.